These 27 T cell receptor beta chains originate from one sample sequenced in a study of untreated major depressive disorder. Study observations and caveats: TRBV05-01 (Vbeta 5.1) usage was higher in CD4+ T cells of depressed patients than controls.

What these receptors recognize is not known. Some clones are missing from TCRdb's copy, which holds only in-frame ones; the method was immunoSEQ multiplex PCR. The sample lists roughly 13,000 clones; 90% to 95% were seen once. Sequencing was carried out using CD4+ T cells from PBMCs. These receptors were taken from a woman aged 25 to 39 with major depressive disorder.

This clone was seen more than once but under ten times. V is TRBV19 and J is TRBJ2-3; TRBD2 might be the D (5 bases). CDR1 and CDR2 (germline): LNHDA, SQIVND (reference sequence). The CDR3 runs 13 residues. V was trimmed by 10 bases and J by 7 bases, leaving 18 bases between them. The CDR3 loop is CAISDGYGYTQYF. DNA of the CDR3: TGTGCCATTAGCGACGGGTATGGATATACGCAGTATTTT.

This chain uses TRBV5-1 with TRBJ1-2; no definite D call. The V gene lost 3 bases and the J gene lost 8 bases, with 14 bases spanning the gap. CDR1 SGHRS and CDR2 YFSETQ come from the germline V gene. This CDR3 contains 13 residues. The CDR3 nucleotides are TGCGCCAGCAGCTCCCCGGGGAATAGCGGCTACACCTTC. Encoded protein: CASSSPGNSGYTF.

V is TRBV18 and J is TRBJ1-1, with no clear D. CDR1 is KGHSH, CDR2 LQKENI, per germline. The CDR3 contains 15 residues. Trimming left V 3 bases short and J 0 bases short, with 11 bases between. The CDR3 loop is CASSPFSLLNTEAFF. Here the CDR3 DNA reads TGTGCCAGCTCACCGTTCTCCCTATTGAACACTGAAGCTTTCTTT.

DNA of the CDR3: TGTGCCAGCAGCGTAGGACAGGCCACCTACAATGAGCAGTTCTTC. This codes for CASSVGQATYNEQFF. This chain uses TRBV9 with TRBJ2-1, with a weak D call TRBD1 (6 bases). This CDR3 has 15 amino acids. CDR1 SGDLS and CDR2 YYNGEE come from the germline V gene. The V end lost 0 bases, the J end lost 2 bases, and 9 bases lay between the germline ends.

The J gene is TRBJ1-2, the V gene TRBV11-3; 8 bases line up with TRBD1. V lost 5 bases, J lost 4 bases, and 9 bases stayed unmatched. The CDR3 runs to 15 residues. The germline CDR1 and CDR2 sequences are SGHNT and YENEEA. CDR3 region: CASSTTRGQSYGYTF. For the CDR3, the DNA is TGTGCCAGCAGCACGACCAGGGGGCAGTCCTATGGCTACACCTTC.

The chain links TRBV30 to TRBJ2-3; a weak D match, TRBD2 (5 bases). V was shortened by 0 bases and J by 5 bases, with 9 bases between the two germline ends. CDR1 and CDR2 (germline): GTSNPN, SVGIG (reference sequence). The CDR3 length is 13 residues. CDR3 coding DNA: TGTGCCTGGAGTGTCCCGGGGATAGATACGCAGTATTTT. Encoded protein: CAWSVPGIDTQYF.

The genes are TRBV7-9 and TRBJ2-3, with D perhaps TRBD2 (5 bases). The CDR3 extends over 14 amino acids. Trimming cost V 5 bases and J 7 bases, with 16 bases left between them. CDR1 and CDR2 (germline): SEHNR, FQNEAQ (reference sequence). The CDR3 DNA reads TGTGCCAGCAGCGCCGGCGAAATCGGGAATACGCAGTATTTT. Its translation: CASSAGEIGNTQYF. The full variable domain, its missing parts supplied by reference TRBV7-9 and TRBJ2-3, is DTGVSQNPRHKITKRGQNVTFRCDPISEHNRLYWYRQTLGQGPEFLTYFQNEAQLEKSRLLSDRFSAERPKGSFSTLEIQRTEQGDSAMYLCASSAGEIGNTQYFGPGTRLTVL.

This chain connects TRBV29-1 to TRBJ2-3; 10 bases map to TRBD2. V trimming: 6 bases; J trimming: 6 bases; junction bases outside the gene matches: 12. Germline lookup yields CDR1 SQVTM and CDR2 ANQGSEA. The CDR3 extends over 15 amino acids. Here the CDR3 reads CSVSLASGRYDTQYF. In nucleotides, the CDR3 is TGCAGCGTAAGTTTGGCTAGCGGGAGATATGATACGCAGTATTTT.

The V gene is TRBV7-2, the J gene TRBJ2-7, with D maybe TRBD1 (5 bases). Germline V gene data show CDR1 as SGHTA and CDR2 as FQGNSA. The CDR3 is 13 residues long. V was pared by 2 bases and J by 7 bases, with 12 bases between. The chain's CDR3 is CASSLSDTLEQYF. CDR3 nucleotides: TGTGCCAGCAGCTTATCGGACACTCTAGAGCAGTACTTC.

This chain uses TRBV14 with TRBJ1-2; the match to TRBD1 covers 7 bases. Germline CDR1 is SGHDN and CDR2 is FVKESK. The length of the CDR3 is 14 residues. The junction had 7 bases not matched to a gene; V was cut back by 1 base and J by 8 bases. DNA for the CDR3: TGTGCCAGCAGCCAAGTTACCCACAGGGGCGGCTACACCTTC. Protein sequence: CASSQVTHRGGYTF.

V and J are TRBV7-2 and TRBJ2-5; TRBD2 agrees at 8 bases. V shed 1 base and J 5 bases; nucleotides not matched to a gene: 12. Germline V gives CDR1 SGHTA, CDR2 FQGNSA. The CDR3 length is 17 residues. The CDR3 DNA follows: TGTGCCAGCAGCTTAGGGCCTGGGAGCGGGAGTTCGGAGACCCAGTACTTC. Translation gives CASSLGPGSGSSETQYF. The variable domain in full, with the rest retrieved from reference TRBV7-2 and TRBJ2-5, is GAGVSQSPSNKVTEKGKDVELRCDPISGHTALYWYRQSLGQGLEFLIYFQGNSAPDKSGLPSDRFSAERTGGSVSTLTIQRTQQEDSAVYLCASSLGPGSGSSETQYFGPGTRLLVL.

The sample holds one count of this clone. The V call is TRBV11-2, the J call TRBJ2-7; 9 nucleotides align to TRBD1. Trimming cost V 4 bases and J 3 bases; bases outside gene matches: 4. This CDR3 is built from 14 residues. The germline CDR1 and CDR2 sequences are SGHAT and FQNNGV. The CDR3 region has the DNA TGTGCCAGCAGCTCTCTGGACAGGGGCTACGAGCAGTACTTC. Its translation is CASSSLDRGYEQYF. The whole variable domain, filled in from reference TRBV11-2 and TRBJ2-7, reads EAGVAQSPRYKIIEKRQSVAFWCNPISGHATLYWYQQILGQGPKLLIQFQNNGVVDDSQLPKDRFSAERLKGVDSTLKIQPAKLEDSAVYLCASSSLDRGYEQYFGPGTRLTVT.

The gene calls are TRBV6-6 and TRBJ1-1; D remains unclear. V was clipped by 7 bases and J by 5 bases, with 8 bases between them. This CDR3 has 11 residues. CDR1 MNHNY and CDR2 SVGAGI come from the germline V gene (reference sequence). The CDR3 DNA follows: TGTGCCAGCAAAAGATCTACTGAAGCTTTCTTT. Translating it yields CASKRSTEAFF.

The chain uses TRBV5-1 and TRBJ1-1; D uncertain. The CDR3 has 14 amino acids. Germline CDR1 is SGHRS and CDR2 is YFSETQ. The V end was cut by 5 bases, the J end by 2 bases, with 13 bases between. DNA of the CDR3: TGCGCCAGCAGACTGTTGTACGGAAACACTGAAGCTTTCTTT. It translates to CASRLLYGNTEAFF.

The V gene is TRBV6-1, the J gene TRBJ1-2, with D hard to call. Germline CDR1 and CDR2: MNHNS and SASEGT. This CDR3 is 15 amino acids long. Trimming left V 0 bases short and J 4 bases short, with 12 bases between. CDR3 DNA sequence: TGTGCCAGCAGTGAAGCGGTACTCGCAAGCTATGGCTACACCTTC. Translation gives CASSEAVLASYGYTF.

The sample holds a few counts of this clone. The rearrangement joins TRBV2 to TRBJ2-3; the D is unclear. V dropped 10 bases and J dropped 3 bases, with 8 bases sitting between them. Germline CDR1 is SNHLY and CDR2 is FYNNEI. The length of the CDR3 is 11 residues. For the CDR3, the DNA is TGTGCCACTACGAGTACAGATACGCAGTATTTT. It yields the protein CATTSTDTQYF.

The chain recombines TRBV6-1 with TRBJ2-7; D remains ambiguous. Deletions cut 1 base from V and 6 bases from J, with 19 bases between. CDR1 is MNHNS and CDR2 is SASEGT in the germline V gene. This CDR3 is built from 16 residues. CDR3 bases: TGTGCCAGCAGTGAAGAGCGTGCGCGAGCAAGTGGCGAGCAGTACTTC. Its protein is CASSEERARASGEQYF.

This clone was picked up one time. The genes are TRBV5-8 and TRBJ1-5, with D hard to call. V lost 0 bases and J lost 0, with 7 bases in between. This CDR3 region has 15 residues. The germline CDR1 and CDR2 sequences are SGHTS and YDEGEE. The CDR3 here is CASSLGSYSNQPQHF. The CDR3 region has the DNA TGTGCCAGCAGCTTGGGTAGCTATAGCAATCAGCCCCAGCATTTT.

CDR3 loop: CASSDQRNTDTQYF. The DNA of the CDR3 is TGTGCCAGCAGCGACCAGCGGAACACAGATACGCAGTATTTT. The chain is built from TRBV11-2 and TRBJ2-3; a weak D match, TRBD2 (5 bases). Trimming removed 5 bases from V and 2 bases from J, with 11 bases in between. CDR3 size: 14 residues. CDR1 is SGHAT, CDR2 FQNNGV, per germline. The full variable domain, rest sourced from reference TRBV11-2 and TRBJ2-3, is EAGVAQSPRYKIIEKRQSVAFWCNPISGHATLYWYQQILGQGPKLLIQFQNNGVVDDSQLPKDRFSAERLKGVDSTLKIQPAKLEDSAVYLCASSDQRNTDTQYFGPGTRLTVL.

The rearrangement links TRBV15 to TRBJ1-1; D uncertain. CDR1 is LNHNV, CDR2 YYDKDF, per germline (reference sequence). This CDR3 is 15 amino acids long. Trimming stripped 1 base from V and 1 base from J, with 10 bases between. CDR3 protein: CATSRAGTANTEAFF. The CDR3 DNA reads TGTGCCACCAGCAGAGCGGGAACAGCGAACACTGAAGCTTTCTTT.

J is TRBJ2-7 and V is TRBV7-8; D possibly corresponds to TRBD1 (6 bases). With 5 bases removed from V and 2 bases from J, the gap between germline ends came to 10 bases. The CDR3 runs 13 residues. CDR1 is SGHVS and CDR2 is FQNEAQ in the germline V gene. The CDR3 here is CASSPTGAYEQYF. CDR3 nucleotide sequence: TGTGCCAGCAGCCCGACAGGAGCCTACGAGCAGTACTTC.

This chain links TRBV19 with TRBJ2-5, with D maybe TRBD2 (5 bases). V shed 7 bases and J shed 5 bases, with 17 bases lying between them. Germline CDR1 and CDR2: LNHDA and SQIVND (reference sequence). This CDR3 region has 14 residues. The CDR3 DNA sequence: TGTGCCAGTACCACCGGGAACCCGGGGGAGACCCAGTACTTC. It encodes CASTTGNPGETQYF.

The chain links TRBV21-1 to TRBJ1-2; the table's D call of TRBD1 was not tested on the DNA. TRBV21-1 is annotated as a pseudogene. This CDR3 has 15 residues. This chain's CDR3 is CASSKDGRVGYGYTF. The CDR3 nucleotides are TGTGCCAGCAGCAAAGACGGCAGGGTAGGGTATGGCTACACCTTC.

The V gene is TRBV5-1, the J gene TRBJ2-7; 9 positions match TRBD2. After removal of 0 bases from V and 6 bases from J, the junction contained 4 bases not matched to a gene. This CDR3 region has 14 residues. Germline values: CDR1 SGHRS, CDR2 YFSETQ. Here the CDR3 reads CASSLGPAGGEQYF. The CDR3 DNA reads TGCGCCAGCAGCTTGGGACCAGCGGGGGGCGAGCAGTACTTC. The variable domain in full, with the rest retrieved from reference TRBV5-1 and TRBJ2-7, is KAGVTQTPRYLIKTRGQQVTLSCSPISGHRSVSWYQQTPGQGLQFLFEYFSETQRNKGNFPGRFSGRQFSNSRSEMNVSTLELGDSALYLCASSLGPAGGEQYFGPGTRLTVT.

This clone showed up just a few times. The gene calls are TRBV5-1 and TRBJ2-7; 11 positions agree with TRBD2. Trimming at V came to 2 bases and at J to 5 bases, leaving 9 bases not matched to a gene. Per the germline V gene, CDR1 is SGHRS and CDR2 is YFSETQ. The CDR3 runs 16 residues. The CDR3 DNA is TGCGCCAGCAGCTTATCCCTAACTAGCGGGAGTCACGAGCAGTACTTC. This encodes CASSLSLTSGSHEQYF.

The chain couples TRBV5-1 to TRBJ2-5; the match to TRBD1 covers 9 bases. J was trimmed by 5 bases and V by 2 bases; bases with no gene match: 1. Germline V CDR1 and CDR2: SGHRS, YFSETQ. The CDR3 extends over 13 amino acids. CDR3 amino acids: CASSLGQGETQYF. Here the CDR3 DNA reads TGCGCCAGCAGCTTAGGACAGGGGGAGACCCAGTACTTC.

V usage is TRBV6-5 and J usage is TRBJ2-7; TRBD1 agrees at 7 bases. Germline loops: CDR1 MNHEY, CDR2 SVGAGI. CDR3 size: 13 residues. V trimming: 2 bases; J trimming: 3 bases; junction bases outside the gene matches: 1. The CDR3 loop reads CASSYRQGYEQYF. For the CDR3, the DNA is TGTGCCAGCAGTTACCGACAGGGCTACGAGCAGTACTTC.